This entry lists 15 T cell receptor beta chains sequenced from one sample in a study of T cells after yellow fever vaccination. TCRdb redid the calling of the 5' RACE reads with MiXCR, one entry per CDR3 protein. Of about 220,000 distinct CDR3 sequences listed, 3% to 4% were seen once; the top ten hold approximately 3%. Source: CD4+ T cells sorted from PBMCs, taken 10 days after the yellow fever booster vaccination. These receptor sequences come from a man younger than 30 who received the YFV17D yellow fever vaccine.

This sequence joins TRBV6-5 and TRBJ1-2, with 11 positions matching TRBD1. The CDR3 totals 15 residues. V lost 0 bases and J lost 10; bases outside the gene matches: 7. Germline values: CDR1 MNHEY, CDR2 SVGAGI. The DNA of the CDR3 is TGTGCCAGCAGTTACTCGAACCGGGACAGGGGGTTCTACACCTTC. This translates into CASSYSNRDRGFYTF.

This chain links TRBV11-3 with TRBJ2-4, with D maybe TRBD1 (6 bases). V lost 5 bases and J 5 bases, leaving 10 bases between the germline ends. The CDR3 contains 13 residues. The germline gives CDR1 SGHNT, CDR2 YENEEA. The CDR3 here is CASSLGQQNIQYF. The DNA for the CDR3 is TGTGCCAGCAGCCTTGGACAGCAAAACATTCAGTACTTC.

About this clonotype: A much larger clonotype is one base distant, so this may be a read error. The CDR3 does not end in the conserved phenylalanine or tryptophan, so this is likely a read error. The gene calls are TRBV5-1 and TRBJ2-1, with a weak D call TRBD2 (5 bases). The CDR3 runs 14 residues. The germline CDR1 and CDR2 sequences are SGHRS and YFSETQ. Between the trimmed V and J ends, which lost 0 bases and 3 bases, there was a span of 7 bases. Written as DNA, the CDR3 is TGCGCCAGCAGCTTGGGGGGAGACTACAATGAGCAGTTCTAC. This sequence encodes CASSLGGDYNEQFY.

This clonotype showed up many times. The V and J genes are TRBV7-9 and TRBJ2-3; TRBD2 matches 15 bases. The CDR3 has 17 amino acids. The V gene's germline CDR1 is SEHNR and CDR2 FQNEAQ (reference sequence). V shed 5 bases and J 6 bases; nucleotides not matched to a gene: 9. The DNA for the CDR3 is TGTGCCAGCAGCCCGGGACTAGCGGGGGGCCGCCGCGATACGCAGTATTTT. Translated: CASSPGLAGGRRDTQYF.

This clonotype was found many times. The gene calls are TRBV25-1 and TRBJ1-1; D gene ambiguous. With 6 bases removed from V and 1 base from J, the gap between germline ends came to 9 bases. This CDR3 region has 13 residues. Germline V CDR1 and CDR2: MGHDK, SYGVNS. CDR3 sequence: CASRYRANTEAFF. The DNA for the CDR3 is TGTGCCAGCAGATATCGGGCGAACACTGAAGCTTTCTTT.

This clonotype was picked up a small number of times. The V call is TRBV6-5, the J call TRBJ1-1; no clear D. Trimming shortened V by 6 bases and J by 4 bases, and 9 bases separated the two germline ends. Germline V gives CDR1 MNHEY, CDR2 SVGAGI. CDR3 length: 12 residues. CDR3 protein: CASRFPGTEAFF. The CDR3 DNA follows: TGTGCCAGCAGGTTCCCTGGCACTGAAGCTTTCTTT.

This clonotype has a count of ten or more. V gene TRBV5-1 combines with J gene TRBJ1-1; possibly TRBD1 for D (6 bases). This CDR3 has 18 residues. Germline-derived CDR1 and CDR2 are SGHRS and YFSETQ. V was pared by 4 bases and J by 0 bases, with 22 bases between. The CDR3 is CASSPGGRGLLLNTEAFF. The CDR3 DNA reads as TGCGCCAGCAGCCCTGGAGGCAGGGGACTTCTTCTGAACACTGAAGCTTTCTTT.

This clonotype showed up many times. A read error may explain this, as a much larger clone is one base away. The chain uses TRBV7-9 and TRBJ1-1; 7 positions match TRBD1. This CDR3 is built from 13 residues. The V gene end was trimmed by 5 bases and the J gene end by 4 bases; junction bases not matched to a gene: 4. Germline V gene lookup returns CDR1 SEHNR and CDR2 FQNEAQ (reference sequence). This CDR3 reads CASSRQGATEAFF. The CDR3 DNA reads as TGTGCCAGCAGCCGACAGGGTGCCACTGAAGCTTTCTTT.

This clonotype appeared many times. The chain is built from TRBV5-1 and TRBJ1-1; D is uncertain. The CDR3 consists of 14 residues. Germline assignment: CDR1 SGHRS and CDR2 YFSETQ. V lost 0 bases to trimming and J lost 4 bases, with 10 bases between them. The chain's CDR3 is CASSLESTGTEAFF. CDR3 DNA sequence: TGCGCCAGCAGCTTGGAATCGACGGGCACTGAAGCTTTCTTT. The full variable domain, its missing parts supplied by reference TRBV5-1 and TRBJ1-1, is KAGVTQTPRYLIKTRGQQVTLSCSPISGHRSVSWYQQTPGQGLQFLFEYFSETQRNKGNFPGRFSGRQFSNSRSEMNVSTLELGDSALYLCASSLESTGTEAFFGQGTRLTVV.

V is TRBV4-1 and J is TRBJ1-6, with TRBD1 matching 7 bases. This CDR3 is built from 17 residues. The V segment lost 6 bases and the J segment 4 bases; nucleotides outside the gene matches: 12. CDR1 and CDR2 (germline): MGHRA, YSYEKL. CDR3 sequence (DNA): TGCGCCAGCAGGACTTTACAGGGGCCACTGTATAATTCACCCCTCCACTTT. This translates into CASRTLQGPLYNSPLHF.

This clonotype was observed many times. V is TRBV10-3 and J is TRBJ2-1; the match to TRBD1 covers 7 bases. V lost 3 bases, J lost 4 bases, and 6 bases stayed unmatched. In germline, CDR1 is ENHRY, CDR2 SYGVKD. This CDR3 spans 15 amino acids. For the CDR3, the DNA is TGTGCCATCAGTGACGCCGCAGGGGGATACAATGAGCAGTTCTTC. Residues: CAISDAAGGYNEQFF.

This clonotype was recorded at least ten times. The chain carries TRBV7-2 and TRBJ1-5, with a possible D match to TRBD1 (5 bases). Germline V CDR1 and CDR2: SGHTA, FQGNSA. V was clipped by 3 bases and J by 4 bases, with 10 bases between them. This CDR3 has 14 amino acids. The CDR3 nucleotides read TGTGCCAGCAGCTTCGCGACAGAAAATCAGCCCCAGCATTTT. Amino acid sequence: CASSFATENQPQHF.

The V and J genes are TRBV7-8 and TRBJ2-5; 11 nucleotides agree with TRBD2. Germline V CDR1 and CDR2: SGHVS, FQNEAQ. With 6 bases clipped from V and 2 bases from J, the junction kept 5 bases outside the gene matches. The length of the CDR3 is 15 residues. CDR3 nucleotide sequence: TGTGCCAGCAGGGTAGCGGGGGGGCGTCAAGAGACCCAGTACTTC. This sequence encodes CASRVAGGRQETQYF. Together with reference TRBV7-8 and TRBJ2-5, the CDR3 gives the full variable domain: GAGVSQSPRYKVAKRGQDVALRCDPISGHVSLFWYQQALGQGPEFLTYFQNEAQLDKSGLPSDRFFAERPEGSVSTLKIQRTQQEDSAVYLCASRVAGGRQETQYFGPGTRLLVL.

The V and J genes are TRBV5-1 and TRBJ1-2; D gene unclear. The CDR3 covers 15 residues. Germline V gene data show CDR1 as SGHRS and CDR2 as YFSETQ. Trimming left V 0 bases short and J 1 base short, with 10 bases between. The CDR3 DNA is TGCGCCAGCAGCTTGGGAACACCTGTTAACTATGGCTACACCTTC. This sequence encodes CASSLGTPVNYGYTF.

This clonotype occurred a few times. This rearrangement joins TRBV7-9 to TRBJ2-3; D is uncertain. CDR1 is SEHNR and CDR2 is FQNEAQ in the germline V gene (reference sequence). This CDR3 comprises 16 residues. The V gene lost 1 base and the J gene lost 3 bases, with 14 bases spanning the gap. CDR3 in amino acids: CASSLGESTETDTQYF. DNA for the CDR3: TGTGCCAGCAGCTTAGGGGAATCTACTGAAACAGATACGCAGTATTTT.